This note documents a single TCR beta chain sequence. The antigen is not known. For the second PCR, which ran for roughly 6 to 12 cycles, a sample-barcoded 5' primer and a J-beta primer mix were used. A tag from a template-switch adaptor with 12 random nucleotides marked each cDNA molecule. TCRdb processed the 5' RACE reads anew with MiXCR; each CDR3 protein has one entry. The sample has over 1.5 million distinct CDR3 sequences, roughly 49% seen once. Caucasian individuals from Russia who were healthy and aged 6 to 90 acted as donors. This specimen comes from a study of blood T cells in healthy people across ages. General study results and limits: The diversity estimates, figures obtained from one million T cells, were considered underestimates. Among T cells, TCR beta diversity per million cells dropped roughly linearly as age rose.

V lost 5 bases and J lost 5, with 16 bases in between. This CDR3 spans 14 amino acids. CDR1 is MNHEY and CDR2 is SMNVEV in the germline V gene (reference sequence). The rearrangement joins TRBV27 to TRBJ2-7, with D uncertain. The sequence came from a middle-aged woman in good health. Input material: blood. CDR3 nucleotide sequence: TGTGCCAGCAGTCTCCGGGCCCTGAGCCACGAGCAGTACTTC. Translating it yields CASSLRALSHEQYF.